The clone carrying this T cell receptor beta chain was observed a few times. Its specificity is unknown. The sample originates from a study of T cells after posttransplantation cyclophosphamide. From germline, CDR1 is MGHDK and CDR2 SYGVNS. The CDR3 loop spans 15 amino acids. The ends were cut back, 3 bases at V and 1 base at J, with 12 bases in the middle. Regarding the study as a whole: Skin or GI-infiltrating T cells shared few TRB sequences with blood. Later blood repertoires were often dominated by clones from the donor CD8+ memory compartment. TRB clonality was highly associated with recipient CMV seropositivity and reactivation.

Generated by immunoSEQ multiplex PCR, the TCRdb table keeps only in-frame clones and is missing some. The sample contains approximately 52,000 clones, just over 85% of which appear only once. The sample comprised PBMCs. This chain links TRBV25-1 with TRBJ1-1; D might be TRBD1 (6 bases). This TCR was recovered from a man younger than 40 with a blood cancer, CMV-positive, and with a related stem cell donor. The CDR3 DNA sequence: TGTGCCAGCAGTGATCCGATGACAGGGAACACTGAAGCTTTCTTT. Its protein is CASSDPMTGNTEAFF. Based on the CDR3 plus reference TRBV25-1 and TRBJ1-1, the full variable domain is EADIYQTPRYLVIGTGKKITLECSQTMGHDKMYWYQQDPGMELHLIHYSYGVNSTEKGDLSSESTVSRIRTEHFPLTLESARPSHTSQYLCASSDPMTGNTEAFFGQGTRLTVV.